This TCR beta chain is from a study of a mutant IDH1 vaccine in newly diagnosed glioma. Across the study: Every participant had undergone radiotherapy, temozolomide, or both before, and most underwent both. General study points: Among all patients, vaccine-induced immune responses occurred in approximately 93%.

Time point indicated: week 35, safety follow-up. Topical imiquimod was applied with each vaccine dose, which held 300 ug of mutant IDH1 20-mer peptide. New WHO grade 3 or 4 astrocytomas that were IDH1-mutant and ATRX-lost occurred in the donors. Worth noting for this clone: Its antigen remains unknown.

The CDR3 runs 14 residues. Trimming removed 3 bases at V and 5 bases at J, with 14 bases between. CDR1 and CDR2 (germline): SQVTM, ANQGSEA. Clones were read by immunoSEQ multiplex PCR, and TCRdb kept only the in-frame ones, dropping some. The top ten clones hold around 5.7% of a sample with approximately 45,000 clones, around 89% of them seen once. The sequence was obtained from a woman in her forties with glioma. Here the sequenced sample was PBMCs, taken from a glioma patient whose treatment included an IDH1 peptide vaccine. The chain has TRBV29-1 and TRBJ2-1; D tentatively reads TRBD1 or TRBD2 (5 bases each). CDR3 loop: CSVEGPQRHNEQFF. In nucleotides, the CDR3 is TGCAGCGTTGAGGGACCCCAGAGGCACAATGAGCAGTTCTTC.